The following is a TCR beta chain sequence with its context. Between the trimmed V and J ends, which lost 4 bases and 2 bases, there was a span of 12 bases. The CDR3 contains 14 residues. In germline, CDR1 is ENHRY, CDR2 SYGVKD. These data come from a study of blood T cell repertoires in COVID-19. On the study more broadly: From T cells, B-cell-depleted T cells, or PBMCs came the material, which was cDNA or gDNA.

Authors' data handling: Nucleated cell counts were estimated from reference gene primer amplification. Some clones are missing from TCRdb's copy, which holds only in-frame ones; the method was immunoSEQ multiplex PCR. The DNA was the basis for D and trimming; V, J and clone size are from that table. The profile shows under 20,000 clones, approximately 95% of them singletons. Material: peripheral blood. The sequence came from a woman aged 45-65 years with active COVID-19. This rearrangement joins TRBV10-3 to TRBJ2-7, with a possible D match to TRBD1 (6 bases). The CDR3 loop is CAISASRTAYEQYF. DNA for the CDR3: TGTGCCATCAGTGCATCAAGGACAGCCTACGAGCAGTACTTC.